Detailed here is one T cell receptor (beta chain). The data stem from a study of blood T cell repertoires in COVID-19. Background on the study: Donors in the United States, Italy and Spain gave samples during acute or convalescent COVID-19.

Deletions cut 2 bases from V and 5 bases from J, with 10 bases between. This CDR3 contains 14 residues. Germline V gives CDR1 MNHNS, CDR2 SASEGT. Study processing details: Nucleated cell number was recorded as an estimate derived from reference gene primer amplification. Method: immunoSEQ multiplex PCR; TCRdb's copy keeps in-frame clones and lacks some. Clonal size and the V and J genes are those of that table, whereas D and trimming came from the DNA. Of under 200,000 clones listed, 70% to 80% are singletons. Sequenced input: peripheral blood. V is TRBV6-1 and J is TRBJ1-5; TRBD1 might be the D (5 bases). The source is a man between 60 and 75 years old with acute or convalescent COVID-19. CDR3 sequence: CASSEQGGDQPQHF. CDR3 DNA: TGTGCCAGCAGTGAACAGGGCGGGGATCAGCCCCAGCATTTT.